These 5 T cell receptor beta chains were sequenced from one sample in a study of OX40 agonist ivuxolimab in advanced cancers. Sequencing used immunoSEQ multiplex PCR; TCRdb keeps in-frame clones, though not all of them. The table lists roughly 75,000 clones, around 83% of them singletons. The sequencing used CD4+ or CD8+ T cells sorted from blood, collected in a trial of the OX40 agonist ivuxolimab. Every receptor here comes from an adult with an advanced solid tumor such as melanoma, head and neck, liver or kidney cancer.

J is TRBJ2-1 and V is TRBV18; D uncertain. The CDR3 totals 11 residues. Germline loops: CDR1 KGHSH, CDR2 LQKENI. The ends were cut back, 4 bases at V and 12 bases at J, with 10 bases in the middle. CDR3 DNA: TGTGCCAGCTCACGGTACACGGGGCAGTTCTTC. This encodes CASSRYTGQFF.

This clone was detected once. V gene TRBV29-1 combines with J gene TRBJ1-1; D uncertain. Germline loops: CDR1 SQVTM, CDR2 ANQGSEA. Between the trimmed V and J ends, which lost 3 bases and 5 bases, there was a span of 13 bases. The CDR3 loop spans 13 amino acids. CDR3 sequence: CSVEMSTYTEAFF. The CDR3, as DNA: TGCAGCGTTGAGATGTCGACGTATACTGAAGCTTTCTTT.

The chain joins TRBV6-6 to TRBJ2-1; possible D gene TRBD2, 5 bases. Germline lookup yields CDR1 MNHNY and CDR2 SVGAGI (reference sequence). V lost 2 bases, J lost 5 bases, and 13 bases lay in between. This CDR3 has 15 amino acids. The CDR3 DNA reads TGTGCCAGCAGTTACCATGGCGGGCCGAACAATGAGCAGTTCTTC. Its protein product is CASSYHGGPNNEQFF.

The V gene is TRBV11-2, the J gene TRBJ1-1; D perhaps matches TRBD1 (5 bases). V lost 0 bases to trimming and J lost 5 bases, with 10 bases between them. The CDR3 spans 14 residues. The V gene's germline CDR1 is SGHAT and CDR2 FQNNGV. This CDR3 is CASSLDRGKTEAFF. In DNA form, the CDR3 reads TGTGCCAGCAGCTTAGATAGGGGAAAAACTGAAGCTTTCTTT.

This sequence joins TRBV4-3 and TRBJ2-1; D not resolved. Trimming stripped 0 bases from V and 7 bases from J, with 10 bases between. The CDR3 has 14 residues. CDR1 and CDR2 from the germline V gene are LGHNA and YSLEER. This CDR3 is CASSQDAYNNEQFF. As DNA, the CDR3 is TGCGCCAGCAGCCAAGATGCCTACAATAATGAGCAGTTCTTC.